This TCR beta chain was identified in a study of blood T cell repertoires in COVID-19. Study at large: Sample material is recorded as cDNA or gDNA derived from T cells, B-cell-depleted T cells, or PBMCs.

The V gene end was trimmed by 1 base and the J gene end by 9 bases; junction bases not matched to a gene: 5. Germline V lookup: CDR1 SGHTA, CDR2 FQGNSA. CDR3 size: 15 residues. Per the authors' pipeline: Estimates of nucleated cell counts were drawn from the amplification of reference gene primers. Libraries were prepared by immunoSEQ multiplex PCR; TCRdb keeps only in-frame clonotypes and omits some of them. V, J and clone size derive from that table, while D and trimming were established from the DNA sequence. The table shows about 210,000 clones, with approximately 89% occurring only once. The sequencing input was peripheral blood. The clonotype was recovered from a woman between 35 and 50 years old with acute or convalescent COVID-19. The rearrangement links TRBV7-2 to TRBJ2-1, with TRBD2 matching 11 bases. Written as DNA, the CDR3 is TGTGCCAGCAGCTTAGTGGTTAGCGGGGGGGTTGAGCAGTTCTTC. It translates to CASSLVVSGGVEQFF. Looking up the rest from reference TRBV7-2 and TRBJ2-1 gives the full variable domain: GAGVSQSPSNKVTEKGKDVELRCDPISGHTALYWYRQSLGQGLEFLIYFQGNSAPDKSGLPSDRFSAERTGGSVSTLTIQRTQQEDSAVYLCASSLVVSGGVEQFFGPGTRLTVL.